One and the same sample provided the 22 T cell receptor beta chains below, sequenced in a study of post-analysis software for immune sequencing data. Each TCR beta cDNA library carried unique molecular identifiers. One entry per CDR3 protein results from TCRdb running MiXCR on the PCR reads. The sample has roughly 150,000 distinct CDR3 sequences, around 34% seen once. The sequenced sample was blood, obtained after autologous hematopoietic stem cell transplantation. Every receptor here comes from a girl between 5 and 17 years old with multiple sclerosis.

The V call is TRBV4-1, the J call TRBJ2-3; 10 bases line up with TRBD2. V shed 6 bases, J shed 7 bases, and the junction held 7 bases outside the gene matches. CDR1 is MGHRA, CDR2 YSYEKL, per germline. The CDR3 totals 14 residues. Written as DNA, the CDR3 is TGCGCCAGCAGTCTAGCGGGGGCCCCAAATACGCAGTATTTT. Encoded protein: CASSLAGAPNTQYF.

This clonotype was counted only a few times. The rearrangement uses TRBV20-1 and TRBJ2-3; D possibly corresponds to TRBD2 (6 bases). Trimming removed 0 bases at V and 1 base at J, with 17 bases between. The CDR3 has 17 residues. Per germline, CDR1 DFQATT and CDR2 SNEGSKA (reference sequence). The CDR3 spells CSARDILWGEGTDTQYF. For the CDR3, the DNA is TGCAGTGCTAGAGATATATTATGGGGGGAAGGCACAGATACGCAGTATTTT.

This clonotype was found a few times. V and J are TRBV28 and TRBJ1-2, with D tentatively TRBD1 (6 bases). CDR3 size: 13 residues. V was cut by 3 bases and J by 4 bases, with 9 bases left in between. Germline lookup yields CDR1 MDHEN and CDR2 SYDVKM. This chain's CDR3 is CASSFGRGYGYTF. The CDR3, as DNA: TGTGCCAGCAGTTTTGGCAGGGGCTATGGCTACACCTTC.

The gene calls are TRBV7-2 and TRBJ1-1, with D perhaps matching TRBD1 (5 bases). The CDR3 runs 16 residues. From germline, CDR1 is SGHTA and CDR2 FQGNSA. The V end was cut by 1 base, the J end by 0 bases, with 12 bases between. The CDR3 DNA reads as TGTGCCAGCAGCTTAGTCGGGGGTGGTCTGAACACTGAAGCTTTCTTT. This encodes CASSLVGGGLNTEAFF. The full variable domain, in which reference TRBV7-2 and TRBJ1-1 provide the parts outside the CDR3, is GAGVSQSPSNKVTEKGKDVELRCDPISGHTALYWYRQSLGQGLEFLIYFQGNSAPDKSGLPSDRFSAERTGGSVSTLTIQRTQQEDSAVYLCASSLVGGGLNTEAFFGQGTRLTVV.

The genes are TRBV5-1 and TRBJ2-2, with 10 positions matching TRBD1. This CDR3 contains 14 residues. V was pared by 5 bases and J by 7 bases, with 5 bases of the junction left unmatched. CDR1 is SGHRS, CDR2 YFSETQ, per germline. CDR3 DNA: TGCGCCAGCAGACAGACAGGGGGCGGCGGGGAGCTGTTTTTT. This translates into CASRQTGGGGELFF.

The V gene is TRBV20-1, the J gene TRBJ1-4, with D possibly matching TRBD1 (6 bases). Germline lookup yields CDR1 DFQATT and CDR2 SNEGSKA (reference sequence). CDR3 size: 14 residues. V lost 1 base and J 8 bases, leaving 14 bases between the germline ends. As DNA, the CDR3 is TGCAGTGCTAGAGTATTTAGGGGGGAGGAAAAACTGTTTTTT. This translates into CSARVFRGEEKLFF.

This clonotype was detected once. V usage is TRBV3-1 and J usage is TRBJ2-1; the match to TRBD2 covers 8 bases. Germline CDR1 and CDR2: LGHDT and YNNKEL (reference sequence). V dropped 8 bases and J dropped 2; count of bases not matched to a gene: 11. This CDR3 is built from 16 residues. CDR3 nucleotides: TGTGCCAGCGGCCGAGGCCGGGAGGGCCCCTACAATGAGCAGTTCTTC. This translates into CASGRGREGPYNEQFF.

This clonotype showed up just a few times. DNA of the CDR3: TGTGCCAGCAGTTTAGGCGGAGGTGCTTCCGAGCAGTACTTC. Its translation is CASSLGGGASEQYF. The J gene is TRBJ2-7, the V gene TRBV12-3 or TRBV12-4; tentative D call: TRBD2 (5 bases). The CDR3 length is 14 residues. V lost 1 base to trimming and J lost 6 bases, with 13 bases between them.

The rearrangement uses TRBV7-3 and TRBJ2-3; the match to TRBD2 covers 7 bases. The V segment lost 1 base and the J segment 5 bases; nucleotides outside the gene matches: 0. The CDR3 runs to 13 residues. Germline V gives CDR1 SGHTA, CDR2 FQGTGA. The CDR3 region has the DNA TGTGCCAGCAGCTTAAGGGAGGGAGATACGCAGTATTTT. It translates to CASSLREGDTQYF.

This chain links TRBV7-2 with TRBJ2-3, with a tentative D call TRBD1 (6 bases). The CDR3 has 16 residues. Germline V gene data show CDR1 as SGHTA and CDR2 as FQGNSA. V dropped 5 bases and J dropped 5 bases, with 20 bases sitting between them. CDR3 bases: TGTGCCAGCAGCCAACAACTCGGCCTCAGGGGAGATACGCAGTATTTT. Protein: CASSQQLGLRGDTQYF.

Ten or more counts support this clonotype. CDR3 nucleotide sequence: TGTGCCAGCAGTTTAAAGACTAGCGGGATCCTACCCTACGAGCAGTACTTC. It codes for CASSLKTSGILPYEQYF. The chain is built from TRBV27 and TRBJ2-7; 11 positions match TRBD2. Trimming at V came to 2 bases and at J to 2 bases, leaving 8 bases not matched to a gene. The CDR3 sequence is 17 residues long. Germline V lookup: CDR1 MNHEY, CDR2 SMNVEV (reference sequence).

The chain employs TRBV18 and TRBJ2-1, with TRBD2 matching 9 bases. The CDR3 is 14 amino acids. Germline CDR1 is KGHSH and CDR2 is LQKENI. V lost 6 bases to trimming and J lost 9 bases; unmatched junction nucleotides: 9. CDR3 sequence (DNA): TGTGCCAGCTCCCCCGGGACTAGCAAGGGTGAGCAGTTCTTC. Translation: CASSPGTSKGEQFF.

CDR3 nucleotides: TGCAGTGCTAGAACCCTAGCGGGAAGCTCCTACAATGAGCAGTTCTTC. Amino acids: CSARTLAGSSYNEQFF. J is TRBJ2-1 and V is TRBV20-1; TRBD2 matches at 9 bases. The CDR3 runs to 16 residues. Germline V gene data show CDR1 as DFQATT and CDR2 as SNEGSKA (reference sequence). J gave up 0 bases and V 2 bases, and 5 bases lay outside the gene matches.

The chain employs TRBV9 and TRBJ1-6, with 8 bases fitting TRBD1. Germline CDR1 SGDLS, CDR2 YYNGEE. This CDR3 has 16 amino acids. The junction had 9 bases not matched to a gene; V was cut back by 4 bases and J by 6 bases. CDR3 residues: CASSLSQGARNSPLHF. In DNA form, the CDR3 reads TGTGCCAGCAGCCTCTCCCAGGGGGCGCGTAATTCACCCCTCCACTTT. The full variable domain, its missing parts supplied by reference TRBV9 and TRBJ1-6, is DSGVTQTPKHLITATGQRVTLRCSPRSGDLSVYWYQQSLDQGLQFLIQYYNGEERAKGNILERFSAQQFPDLHSELNLSSLELGDSALYFCASSLSQGARNSPLHFGNGTRLTVT.

The chain employs TRBV5-1 and TRBJ2-7, with unresolved D. The V end was cut by 0 bases, the J end by 1 base, with 8 bases between. This CDR3 comprises 14 residues. Germline V gene sequence: CDR1 SGHRS, CDR2 YFSETQ. The chain's CDR3 is CASSLGVRSYEQYF. CDR3 in DNA: TGCGCCAGCAGCTTGGGGGTCAGGTCCTACGAGCAGTACTTC.

The J gene is TRBJ2-3, the V gene TRBV11-2; perhaps TRBD1 as D (6 bases). The CDR3 spans 12 residues. CDR1 is SGHAT and CDR2 is FQNNGV in the germline V gene. V was shortened by 7 bases and J by 4 bases, with 9 bases between the two germline ends. CDR3 DNA: TGTGCCAGCAAAAGGGGGTCAGATACGCAGTATTTT. This encodes CASKRGSDTQYF. Full variable domain (missing parts from reference TRBV11-2 and TRBJ2-3): EAGVAQSPRYKIIEKRQSVAFWCNPISGHATLYWYQQILGQGPKLLIQFQNNGVVDDSQLPKDRFSAERLKGVDSTLKIQPAKLEDSAVYLCASKRGSDTQYFGPGTRLTVL.

V and J are TRBV3-1 and TRBJ2-4, with 7 bases matching TRBD1. CDR3 length: 14 amino acids. Trimming at V came to 3 bases and at J to 11 bases, leaving 10 bases not matched to a gene. Per germline, CDR1 LGHDT and CDR2 YNNKEL (reference sequence). The CDR3 coding sequence is TGTGCCAGCAGCCATTCGGGACAGCGGAAGTTTCAGTACTTC. Protein: CASSHSGQRKFQYF.

The chain has TRBV12-3 or TRBV12-4 and TRBJ1-1, with D possibly being TRBD1 (6 bases). V was cut by 7 bases and J by 6 bases, with 18 bases left in between. The CDR3 loop spans 14 amino acids. CDR3 nucleotides: TGTGCCAGCACCCCACAGGGTTTTAGCTCTGAAGCTTTCTTT. It yields the protein CASTPQGFSSEAFF.

The chain joins TRBV27 to TRBJ1-2; 10 bases agree with TRBD1. CDR3 length: 14 residues. The ends lost 5 bases at V and 8 bases at J; junction bases unmatched: 8. CDR1 and CDR2 from the germline V gene are MNHEY and SMNVEV (reference sequence). CDR3 nucleotides: TGTGCCAGCAGTGATAGACAGGGGGCGCGGGGCTACACCTTC. Its translation is CASSDRQGARGYTF.

This rearrangement joins TRBV7-2 to TRBJ2-7, with 7 positions matching TRBD1. The CDR3 has 15 residues. Per the germline V gene, CDR1 is SGHTA and CDR2 is FQGNSA. Germline trimming cut 5 bases from V and 2 bases from J; bases unmatched to any gene: 9. DNA for the CDR3: TGTGCCAGCAGCAGACGACAGGGTCGCGCCTACGAGCAGTACTTC. As protein: CASSRRQGRAYEQYF. Supplemented by reference TRBV7-2 and TRBJ2-7, the full variable domain reads GAGVSQSPSNKVTEKGKDVELRCDPISGHTALYWYRQSLGQGLEFLIYFQGNSAPDKSGLPSDRFSAERTGGSVSTLTIQRTQQEDSAVYLCASSRRQGRAYEQYFGPGTRLTVT.

This clonotype has a handful of counts. The V call is TRBV4-1, the J call TRBJ2-1, with TRBD2 matching 7 bases. V gave up 0 bases and J gave up 4 bases; unmatched junction bases: 9. The CDR3 is made up of 17 amino acids. The germline V gene encodes CDR1 MGHRA and CDR2 YSYEKL. The CDR3 loop is CASSQDTPGLKYNEQFF. Here the CDR3 DNA reads TGCGCCAGCAGCCAAGATACACCGGGACTAAAATACAATGAGCAGTTCTTC.

The chain couples TRBV7-9 to TRBJ2-3; possibly TRBD2 for D (5 bases). The CDR3 runs 16 residues. V was trimmed by 7 bases and J by 4 bases, leaving 21 bases between them. Germline V gene sequence: CDR1 SEHNR, CDR2 FQNEAQ (reference sequence). The CDR3 loop reads CASTFLVAGPADTQYF. The CDR3 DNA is TGTGCCAGCACATTCCTAGTGGCGGGCCCCGCAGATACGCAGTATTTT.